This TCR beta chain comes out of a study of T cells in Graves' hyperthyroidism and ophthalmopathy. RNA transcripts were the template for amplifying TCR beta CDR3 regions. A first-round RT-PCR of the TCR CDR3 used the HTBI primer set. From the multiplex PCR reads, TCRdb called clonotypes with MiXCR, one entry per CDR3 protein. In the table there are about 96,000 distinct CDR3 sequences, 51% of which are singletons. In this sample, this clonotype turned up many times. Sequenced input: blood. The TCR originated in a woman in her thirties or forties with Graves' hyperthyroidism.

CDR3 bases: TGCAGTGCTAAGCTTCGGGACAGGAGCACAGATACGCAGTATTTT. Its protein is CSAKLRDRSTDTQYF. The chain employs TRBV20-1 and TRBJ2-3, with 8 bases matching TRBD1. Per the germline V gene, CDR1 is DFQATT and CDR2 is SNEGSKA (reference sequence). This CDR3 comprises 15 residues. Unmatched junction bases numbered 6, after V lost 4 bases and J lost 0 bases.